Presented here are 14 T cell receptor beta chains from one specimen sequenced in a study of vaccination effects on CD4 cells after COVID-19. Method: immunoSEQ multiplex PCR; TCRdb's copy keeps in-frame clones and lacks some. The top ten hold approximately 33% of the sample, which has approximately 38,000 clones, around 73% seen once. Pools of viral peptides were used by the ViraFEST assay to expand antigen-specific CD4+ T cells ahead of sequencing. On day 10 of culture, CD4+ T cells were separated out. The person's infection with SARS-CoV-2, confirmed by PCR, took place between March and December 2020. These receptors' antigens are unknown. The sequenced sample was CD4+ T cells from PBMCs cultured with a peptide pool, obtained before COVID-19 vaccination. These receptors were collected from a human donor who had a prior SARS-CoV-2 infection.

This rearrangement joins TRBV6-4 to TRBJ2-1; perhaps TRBD2 as D (6 bases). Per germline, CDR1 MRHNA and CDR2 SNTAGT. V gave up 0 bases and J gave up 0 bases, with 6 bases separating them. The CDR3 totals 15 residues. CDR3 in amino acids: CASSDSSGSYNEQFF. DNA for the CDR3: TGTGCCAGCAGTGACTCTAGCGGCTCCTACAATGAGCAGTTCTTC.

The rearrangement joins TRBV18 to TRBJ1-3; a weak D match, TRBD1 (6 bases). V was trimmed by 1 base and J by 0 bases, leaving 7 bases between them. Germline V gives CDR1 KGHSH, CDR2 LQKENI. The CDR3 consists of 15 residues. CDR3 protein: CASSPQGVSGNTIYF. CDR3 nucleotide sequence: TGTGCCAGCTCACCACAGGGGGTCTCTGGAAACACCATATATTTT.

This chain links TRBV30 with TRBJ2-1, with 10 positions matching TRBD2. J lost 9 bases, V lost 0 bases, and 14 bases had no gene match. Germline CDR1 GTSNPN, CDR2 SVGIG (reference sequence). This CDR3 has 17 residues. The DNA of the CDR3 is TGTGCCTGGAGTGTACTTGAACTATGGCTAGCGGGAGTTGAGCAGTTCTTC. It yields the protein CAWSVLELWLAGVEQFF.

V and J are TRBV6-6 and TRBJ1-5; D not resolved. The V end lost 0 bases, the J end lost 6 bases, and 6 bases lay between the germline ends. CDR1 and CDR2 (germline): MNHNY, SVGAGI (reference sequence). This CDR3 comprises 13 residues. The chain's CDR3 is CASSYSSGQPQHF. In DNA form, the CDR3 reads TGTGCCAGCAGTTACTCGAGTGGTCAGCCCCAGCATTTT.

This chain connects TRBV5-1 to TRBJ2-5, with TRBD1 identical over 7 bases. CDR1 and CDR2 (germline): SGHRS, YFSETQ. The J segment lost 3 bases and the V segment lost 2 bases, leaving 4 bases of the junction unmatched. This CDR3 contains 14 residues. CDR3 coding DNA: TGCGCCAGCAGCTTACTTGGGACAGAAGAGACCCAGTACTTC. This codes for CASSLLGTEETQYF.

The chain couples TRBV5-6 to TRBJ2-5, with TRBD2 matching 15 bases. Trimming took 1 base from V and 5 from J; bases not matched to a gene: 6. CDR1 and CDR2 (germline): SGHDT, YYEEEE. The CDR3 contains 17 residues. CDR3 loop: CASSLLGTSGRRETQYF. The CDR3 coding sequence is TGTGCCAGCAGCTTGTTGGGGACTAGCGGGAGGAGGGAGACCCAGTACTTC.

The chain couples TRBV30 to TRBJ2-3, with 9 bases aligning to TRBD2. From germline, CDR1 is GTSNPN and CDR2 SVGIG (reference sequence). With V trimmed by 1 base and J by 3 bases, 2 bases remained unmatched. This CDR3 has 14 residues. Here the CDR3 DNA reads TGTGCCTGGAGTGCTCTAGCGGGGACAGATACGCAGTATTTT. This gives the protein CAWSALAGTDTQYF.

Only a few counts were recorded for this clone. The chain links TRBV9 to TRBJ1-1; D not resolved. CDR3 length: 15 residues. From germline, CDR1 is SGDLS and CDR2 YYNGEE. Trimming removed 0 bases at V and 5 bases at J, with 14 bases between. The CDR3 sequence is CASSVDTSRETEAFF. In DNA, the CDR3 is TGTGCCAGCAGCGTAGACACATCCCGGGAGACTGAAGCTTTCTTT.

In this sample, this clone turned up once. The chain links TRBV5-1 to TRBJ2-7; D not resolved. Germline V lookup: CDR1 SGHRS, CDR2 YFSETQ. The CDR3 runs 15 residues. The V gene lost 0 bases and the J gene lost 3 bases, with 13 bases spanning the gap. CDR3 sequence reads: CASSLGFRANYEQYF. In DNA form, the CDR3 reads TGCGCCAGCAGCTTGGGGTTTCGGGCAAACTACGAGCAGTACTTC.

This clone was seen only once. The chain has TRBV7-2 and TRBJ2-7; TRBD1 matches at 7 bases. The V gene's germline CDR1 is SGHTA and CDR2 FQGNSA. V lost 5 bases to trimming and J lost 3 bases; unmatched junction nucleotides: 10. CDR3 length: 15 amino acids. CDR3 in DNA: TGTGCCAGCAGCATACTCCGGGACAGCCACTACGAGCAGTACTTC. It yields the protein CASSILRDSHYEQYF.

The V gene is TRBV5-4, the J gene TRBJ2-2; maybe TRBD1 (6 bases). This CDR3 is built from 16 residues. Germline-derived CDR1 and CDR2 are SGHNT and YYREEE (reference sequence). Deletions cut 4 bases from V and 1 base from J, with 14 bases between. DNA for the CDR3: TGTGCCAGCAGCCTAATTTACAGGGAGAACACCGGGGAGCTGTTTTTT. Its translation: CASSLIYRENTGELFF.

The rearrangement joins TRBV5-8 to TRBJ2-4; 7 bases match TRBD1. Germline CDR1 SGHTS, CDR2 YDEGEE. The CDR3 loop spans 15 amino acids. V lost 4 bases to trimming and J lost 0 bases; unmatched junction nucleotides: 4. The CDR3 region is CASSPTGRAKNIQYF. Written as DNA, the CDR3 is TGTGCCAGCAGCCCGACAGGGAGAGCCAAAAACATTCAGTACTTC.

The sample holds a few counts of this clone. CDR3 loop: CASSPSGTSGRGEQYF. The CDR3 DNA sequence: TGTGCCAGCAGCCCTTCCGGGACTAGCGGGAGGGGCGAGCAGTACTTC. The rearrangement joins TRBV3-1 (or the pseudogene TRBV3-2) to TRBJ2-7, with 16 nucleotides matching TRBD2. Germline-derived CDR1 and CDR2 are LGHDT and YNNKEL (reference sequence). The CDR3 covers 16 residues. Trimming at V came to 4 bases and at J to 6 bases, leaving 6 bases not matched to a gene.

Here the CDR3 DNA reads TGTGCCAGCAGCCCGGGGTTTTTTGACAATCAGCCCCAGCATTTT. Its translation: CASSPGFFDNQPQHF. The chain joins TRBV9 to TRBJ1-5; D is uncertain. The CDR3 runs 15 residues. CDR1 is SGDLS and CDR2 is YYNGEE in the germline V gene. The germline V and J ends were trimmed by 4 bases and 3 bases, with 14 bases remaining between them.